The following is a T cell receptor beta chain sequence with its context. In its sample, this clonotype was seen a few times. Its recognized antigen is unknown. Within one base of it there is no much larger clone, and no base qualities were kept. This record comes from a study of T cells after yellow fever vaccination (dated by TCRdb to about 2019). Background on the whole study: The SMART-Seq v4 Ultra Low Input RNA kit was used to prepare libraries from fractions with low cell numbers. To track T-cell clones before and after primary and booster YFV17D yellow fever vaccination, bulk TCR alpha and beta repertoires were sequenced longitudinally. The cohort comprised two healthy male donors, one aged 18 to 30 and one aged 30 to 40 years. Blood samples were taken at several timepoints before and after primary and secondary immunization, and bulk PBMC replicates and cell subsets were isolated. What the research found in general, with its limitations: After the booster, most clones that had expanded after primary vaccination were detected again (approximately 97% of CD4 and around nine tenths of CD8), suggesting broad maintenance of memory. The secondary T-cell response was found to be weaker but faster than the primary response, with a peak reached on day 5 rather than on day 15. Because abundant contaminating clonotypes from the bulk population could be contained in FACS-sorted repertoires, computational filtering was required. A small fraction of clonotypes showed up in both the CD4 and CD8 compartments, probably as a result of convergent recombination. The study included only two donors, which limits how far the findings can be generalized.

This specimen's treatment or condition label, per the study, means: live attenuated yellow fever vaccine strain. At each blood-draw timepoint, two biological replicates of bulk PBMCs were collected. PBMCs were isolated from peripheral blood using a standard Ficoll-Paque protocol. RNA was extracted with TriZol from bulk PBMCs, CD4 and CD8 fractions, and dextramer-positive and dextramer-negative fractions. TCR cDNA was synthesized by 5'RACE template switching, which introduced a universal primer site and unique molecular identifiers. Priming for cDNA synthesis came from both the TCR alpha and TCR beta constant segments. Libraries were amplified in two PCR steps, with sample barcodes and sequencing adapters added in the second step. Sequencing of libraries was performed on Illumina HiSeq 2500 (2x100 bp) or NovaSeq (2x150 bp). The study's processing was this. Demultiplexing of reads and collapsing into UMI consensus sequences were performed with MIGEC, and V(D)J alignment was carried out with MiXCR. Clonotypes responding to the vaccine were identified with edgeR on replicate PBMC samples, with the criteria of FDR below 0.01 and a log2 fold change above 5 up to day 15. Each bulk clonotype was labeled CD4 or CD8 based on which sequenced repertoire, CD4 or CD8, contained the clonotype at higher abundance. The public reads were reprocessed in TCRdb via fastp at Q25 and MiXCR, keeping in-frame beta chains. Each record represents a unique CDR3 protein, reported with the most common genes and DNA among its rows. For this entry, the V and J calls and clone size follow TCRdb and not the study's own pipeline. This sample has 300,000 to 400,000 distinct CDR3 sequences in its table, and roughly 8.4% of those were observed once. The ten largest clones take up under 20% of the sample.

The material was PBMCs, obtained more than 40 days after the first yellow fever vaccination. The sequence came from a man between 18 and 35 years old who received the YFV17D yellow fever vaccine.

The CDR3 corresponds to CASSLQVYPYEQYV. Here is the DNA: TGCGCCAGCAGCCTACAGGTTTACCCCTACGAGCAGTACGTC. The chain employs TRBV5-1 and TRBJ2-7; TRBD1 might be the D gene, on 5 matching bases. Spanning cysteine to valine, the CDR3 consists of 14 amino acids. Kept here is only the CDR3 DNA, which spans 42 bases and is read in frame from base 1. V drops 4 bases and J drops 2 bases, leaving 13 bases in between. From a lookup of the germline V gene, CDR1 and CDR2 are SGHRS and YFSETQ.